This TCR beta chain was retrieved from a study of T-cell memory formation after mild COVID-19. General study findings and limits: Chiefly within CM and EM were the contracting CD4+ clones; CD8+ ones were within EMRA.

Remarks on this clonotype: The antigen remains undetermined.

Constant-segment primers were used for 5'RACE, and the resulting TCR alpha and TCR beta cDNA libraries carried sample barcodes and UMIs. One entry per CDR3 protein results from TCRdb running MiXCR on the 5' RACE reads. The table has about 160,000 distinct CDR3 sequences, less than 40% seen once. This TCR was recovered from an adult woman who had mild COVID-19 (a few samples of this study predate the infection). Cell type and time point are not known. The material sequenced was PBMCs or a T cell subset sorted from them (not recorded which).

The CDR3 coding sequence is TGCGCCAGCAGTTCGGGGCCAGGGGTGGATACGCAGTATTTT. It specifies CASSSGPGVDTQYF. The chain carries TRBV5-1 and TRBJ2-3; the D gene is possibly TRBD1 (6 bases). The germline V gene encodes CDR1 SGHRS and CDR2 YFSETQ. Trimming cost V 5 bases and J 6 bases, with 16 bases left between them. CDR3 length: 14 amino acids.